This T cell receptor (beta chain) stems from a study of T cell responses to AZD1222 COVID-19 vaccine. Whole-study findings and limits: Once two AZD1222 doses were given, Spike-specific TCR breadth and depth went up. Females made up more of the donors, who were largely white British, and clonal diversity may have come out too low. Researchers report vaccine-associated CD4 TCRs spanning spike, with dominance at 160-218 and 743-854.

TCRdb's table, derived via immunoSEQ multiplex PCR, lists solely in-frame clones and lacks some. The sample lists roughly 150,000 clones, 91% seen once, with approximately 4% in the top ten. Turning to this clone: Its antigen remains unknown. This sample includes further DNA sequences coding for the same CDR3.

The length of the CDR3 is 15 residues. The V and J ends lost 1 base and 1 base, in that order; junction bases with no gene match: 2. In germline, CDR1 is SGHTA, CDR2 FQGNSA. The receptor was derived from an adult in good health. The rearrangement uses TRBV7-2 and TRBJ2-7; 9 nucleotides match TRBD2. The source was peripheral blood, collected on day 0 of AZD1222 vaccination. For the CDR3, the DNA is TGTGCCAGCAGCTTAGTGGCGGGAGGGTCCTACGAGCAGTACTTC. It encodes CASSLVAGGSYEQYF.